This TCR beta chain was captured by sequencing in a study of blood T cell repertoires in COVID-19. Across the study: There were acute and convalescent COVID-19 samples, and they came from the United States, Italy and Spain.

This CDR3 spans 14 amino acids. V shed 3 bases and J shed 6 bases, with 15 bases lying between them. Germline CDR1 and CDR2: SGDLS and YYNGEE. TCRdb's copy holds only in-frame clones and misses some; the assay was immunoSEQ multiplex PCR. The sample shows roughly 200,000 clones, about 88% of them seen only once. This clone occurred once. The sequence came from a woman in her 30s who had been exposed to COVID-19. The chain has TRBV9 and TRBJ1-2, with D maybe TRBD1 (6 bases). Sequenced material: PBMCs or T cells enriched from blood (not recorded which). CDR3 in amino acids: CASSDRTALDGYTF. DNA for the CDR3: TGTGCCAGCAGCGACCGGACAGCCCTTGATGGCTACACCTTC.